The 13 T cell receptor beta chains in this list originate from one sample, sequenced in a study of CD8+ T cells in alopecia areata. Isolated RNA was reverse transcribed into cDNA used as the sequencing template. The table came from immunoSEQ multiplex PCR; TCRdb's copy has only in-frame clones and leaves some out. The data contain about 130,000 clones, about 47% of them singletons. The sequences come from CD8+ T cells sorted from blood, collected at week 0. Every receptor here comes from a human donor with alopecia areata.

The table lists this clone with a few counts. The chain combines TRBV29-1 with TRBJ2-3; D assignment may be TRBD1 or TRBD2 (5 bases each). The ends were cut back, 5 bases at V and 3 bases at J, with 6 bases in the middle. CDR3 length equals 11 residues. Germline CDR1 is SQVTM and CDR2 is ANQGSEA. The CDR3 bases are TGCAGCGTTTGGGGGACAGATACGCAGTATTTT. Residues: CSVWGTDTQYF.

This sequence joins TRBV15 and TRBJ2-7, with TRBD2 identical over 7 bases. Looked up from germline, CDR1 is LNHNV and CDR2 is YYDKDF (reference sequence). The CDR3 spans 14 residues. With V trimmed by 5 bases and J by 0 bases, 4 bases remained unmatched. CDR3 coding DNA: TGTGCCACCAGCCTAGCGGAGAGCTCCTACGAGCAGTACTTC. Its translation: CATSLAESSYEQYF.

The chain joins TRBV11-2 to TRBJ2-5, with D uncertain. CDR3 size: 18 residues. Germline V gene lookup returns CDR1 SGHAT and CDR2 FQNNGV. V lost 2 bases to trimming and J lost 4 bases, with 23 bases between them. This chain's CDR3 is CASSLSQPAVRLGETQYF. The CDR3 nucleotides are TGTGCCAGCAGCTTAAGCCAGCCGGCAGTGCGACTGGGAGAGACCCAGTACTTC. The whole variable domain, filled in from reference TRBV11-2 and TRBJ2-5, reads EAGVAQSPRYKIIEKRQSVAFWCNPISGHATLYWYQQILGQGPKLLIQFQNNGVVDDSQLPKDRFSAERLKGVDSTLKIQPAKLEDSAVYLCASSLSQPAVRLGETQYFGPGTRLLVL.

This rearrangement joins TRBV29-1 to TRBJ1-6, with D possibly being TRBD1 (5 bases). Trimming took 6 bases from V and 9 from J, leaving 21 bases between them. This CDR3 spans 15 amino acids. Germline CDR1 and CDR2: SQVTM and ANQGSEA. Written as DNA, the CDR3 is TGCAGCGTCCTTGAAGGGACGGTTTTGGGTTCACCCCTCCACTTT. This sequence encodes CSVLEGTVLGSPLHF.

The DNA of the CDR3 is TGTGCCAGCAGAACCCGGGACAGGGTAAACGAGCAGTACTTC. It yields the protein CASRTRDRVNEQYF. This sequence joins TRBV6-6 and TRBJ2-7; 9 nucleotides match TRBD1. Germline V gives CDR1 MNHNY, CDR2 SVGAGI (reference sequence). This CDR3 is built from 14 residues. J gave up 5 bases and V 6 bases, and 8 bases lay outside the gene matches.

The V gene is TRBV6-5, the J gene TRBJ2-6; D is uncertain. Germline V lookup: CDR1 MNHEY, CDR2 SVGAGI. This CDR3 contains 15 residues. With 6 bases removed from V and 4 bases from J, the gap between germline ends came to 13 bases. The CDR3: CASSPAAAGANVLTF. The CDR3 DNA is TGTGCCAGCAGCCCGGCCGCCGCCGGGGCCAACGTCCTGACTTTC.

This clone was seen a handful of times. This chain links TRBV27 with TRBJ2-1, with D perhaps given as TRBD1 or TRBD2 (5 bases each). Trimming stripped 7 bases from V and 2 bases from J, with 12 bases between. Germline loops: CDR1 MNHEY, CDR2 SMNVEV (reference sequence). The CDR3 is 14 amino acids. The CDR3 protein is CASTFGATYNEQFF. CDR3 bases: TGTGCCAGCACCTTCGGGGCTACCTACAATGAGCAGTTCTTC.

The gene calls are TRBV27 and TRBJ2-4; D unclear. This CDR3 has 14 amino acids. CDR1 MNHEY and CDR2 SMNVEV come from the germline V gene (reference sequence). V lost 3 bases and J 7 bases, leaving 13 bases between the germline ends. CDR3 nucleotide sequence: TGTGCCAGCAGTTTTATGGCAGACCGCAACATTCAGTACTTC. Translating it yields CASSFMADRNIQYF.

This clone was observed a handful of times. The V and J genes are TRBV19 and TRBJ1-1; D gene ambiguous. V was shortened by 4 bases and J by 1 base, with 10 bases between the two germline ends. Germline V gene sequence: CDR1 LNHDA, CDR2 SQIVND (reference sequence). This CDR3 has 14 residues. The CDR3 protein is CASSSLVANTEAFF. The CDR3 nucleotides read TGTGCCAGTAGTAGCCTAGTTGCGAACACTGAAGCTTTCTTT.

This clone occurred once. The chain has TRBV29-1 and TRBJ2-2; D is unclear. The CDR3 spans 13 residues. Trimming left V 7 bases short and J 2 bases short, with 11 bases between. Germline V CDR1 and CDR2: SQVTM, ANQGSEA. As DNA, the CDR3 is TGCAGCGCCGTCCCGGAAAACACCGGGGAGCTGTTTTTT. Translated: CSAVPENTGELFF.

This chain links TRBV30 with TRBJ1-5, with D possibly TRBD1 on 5 matching bases. Germline CDR1 is GTSNPN and CDR2 is SVGIG (reference sequence). The CDR3 is made up of 14 amino acids. The germline V and J ends were trimmed by 2 bases and 7 bases, with 15 bases remaining between them. CDR3 DNA: TGTGCCTGGAGTCTGGGGGTTTCATTACAGCCCCAGCATTTT. Translation: CAWSLGVSLQPQHF.

This rearrangement joins TRBV27 to TRBJ2-1, with 10 bases lining up with TRBD2. CDR3 length: 15 amino acids. After removal of 4 bases from V and 5 bases from J, the junction contained 5 bases not matched to a gene. Germline CDR1 and CDR2: MNHEY and SMNVEV (reference sequence). The CDR3 region has the DNA TGTGCCAGCAGTTGGGGAGCGGGGGGGCACAATGAGCAGTTCTTC. Protein sequence: CASSWGAGGHNEQFF.

The chain couples TRBV9 to TRBJ1-1, with 9 bases lining up with TRBD1. The length of the CDR3 is 14 residues. The trim removed 3 bases at V and 5 bases at J, leaving 5 bases unmatched. Germline V gene lookup returns CDR1 SGDLS and CDR2 YYNGEE. The CDR3 nucleotides read TGTGCCAGCAGCGCCACGGGACAGGGAACTGAAGCTTTCTTT. It encodes CASSATGQGTEAFF.